This TCR beta chain was sequenced in a study of post-analysis software for immune sequencing data. The V and J ends lost 8 bases and 5 bases, in that order; junction bases with no gene match: 11. Per the germline V gene, CDR1 is MNHEY and CDR2 is SVGAGI. The CDR3 contains 14 residues. Points from the study as a whole: Normalized Chao1 diversity was significantly lower in multiple sclerosis patients than in controls. In patients, TRBV5-6, TRBV5-1 and TRBV20-1 belonged to five TRBV segments found more frequently than in controls.

This clonotype was detected a few times. Its antigen is unknown. Libraries were made from TCR beta cDNA, and they carried unique molecular identifiers. MiXCR, run by TCRdb on the PCR reads, gives a single entry per CDR3 protein. This sample has 450,000 to 650,000 distinct CDR3 sequences, with 40% to 50% found just once. This clonotype was obtained from a girl aged 10-17 years with multiple sclerosis. The specimen was blood. The chain carries TRBV6-5 and TRBJ1-2; TRBD1 matches 7 bases. CDR3 sequence: CASAPTGTAYGYTF. CDR3 nucleotides: TGTGCCAGCGCCCCGACAGGGACAGCATATGGCTACACCTTC.